The 7 T cell receptor beta chains listed next were all sequenced from one sample in a study of cytomegalovirus exposure and HLA in healthy donors. Generated by immunoSEQ multiplex PCR, the TCRdb table keeps only in-frame clones and is missing some. This repertoire shows approximately 150,000 clones, roughly 92% found once; its top ten account for 0.6% to 0.8%. Sequencing was performed on PBMCs. The receptor set was obtained from a man younger than 35 in good health and CMV-seronegative.

This sequence joins TRBV28 and TRBJ2-6; a possible D gene is TRBD2 (5 bases). The V end was cut by 2 bases, the J end by 3 bases, with 11 bases between. The germline V gene encodes CDR1 MDHEN and CDR2 SYDVKM. This CDR3 region has 16 residues. In nucleotides, the CDR3 is TGTGCCAGCAGTTTAGGTACAGCGGTTGGGGCCAACGTCCTGACTTTC. This translates into CASSLGTAVGANVLTF.

This clone was seen a few times. The rearrangement uses TRBV23-1 and TRBJ1-3, with D unclear. TRBV23-1 is assigned to the ORF class and has an uncertain function. Trimming pared 3 bases from V and 2 bases from J, leaving 20 bases between. The CDR3 contains 18 residues. The CDR3 sequence: CASSHLRPRRTTGNTIYF. The CDR3 nucleotides read TGCGCCAGCAGTCACCTAAGACCAAGGAGAACTACTGGAAACACCATATATTTT.

The J gene is TRBJ1-2, the V gene TRBV28; 7 positions agree with TRBD1. Germline CDR1 MDHEN, CDR2 SYDVKM. This CDR3 has 13 amino acids. J gave up 4 bases and V 3 bases, and 2 bases lay outside the gene matches. This CDR3 is CASSLTGSYGYTF. CDR3 sequence (DNA): TGTGCCAGCAGTTTGACAGGGAGCTATGGCTACACCTTC.

The V gene is TRBV30, the J gene TRBJ1-1; D is perhaps TRBD1 (6 bases). The CDR3 is 14 amino acids. Trimming left V 0 bases short and J 4 bases short, with 12 bases between. The germline V gene has CDR1 GTSNPN and CDR2 SVGIG (reference sequence). CDR3: CAWSVNRVGTEAFF. In DNA form, the CDR3 reads TGTGCCTGGAGTGTCAACAGGGTCGGCACTGAAGCTTTCTTT.

The genes are TRBV15 and TRBJ2-1, with D maybe TRBD1 (5 bases). V was cut by 8 bases and J by 7 bases, with 24 bases left in between. Germline values: CDR1 LNHNV, CDR2 YYDKDF (reference sequence). This CDR3 spans 16 amino acids. The CDR3 bases are TGTGCCACCCTCCCTACCGGAAGGGGCTCAAGGAATGAGCAGTTCTTC. Translated: CATLPTGRGSRNEQFF. Variable domain in full (rest from reference TRBV15 and TRBJ2-1): DAMVIQNPRYQVTQFGKPVTLSCSQTLNHNVMYWYQQKSSQAPKLLFHYYDKDFNNEADTPDNFQSRRPNTSFCFLDIRSPGLGDTAMYLCATLPTGRGSRNEQFFGPGTRLTVL.

The chain couples TRBV5-4 to TRBJ2-7; D may be TRBD2 (6 bases). The CDR3 runs to 14 residues. V lost 4 bases, J lost 0 bases, and 11 bases lay in between. Germline values: CDR1 SGHNT, CDR2 YYREEE (reference sequence). This CDR3 is CASSAGGSSYEQYF. In DNA, the CDR3 is TGTGCCAGCAGCGCCGGGGGAAGCTCCTACGAGCAGTACTTC.

The table lists this clone with a count of one. V gene TRBV30 combines with J gene TRBJ2-4; tentative D call: TRBD2 (8 bases). V lost 2 bases and J 3 bases, leaving 17 bases between the germline ends. The CDR3 consists of 16 residues. Germline V lookup: CDR1 GTSNPN, CDR2 SVGIG (reference sequence). CDR3 protein: CAWSRGLAGVKNIQYF. CDR3 nucleotides: TGTGCCTGGAGTAGGGGGCTAGCGGGTGTCAAAAACATTCAGTACTTC.